Only a few counts were recorded for the clone carrying this T cell receptor beta chain. As yet, its antigen is unknown. Recipients received nonmyeloablative bone marrow transplants from related graft donors, with transient mixed chimerism. CD4+CD25+CD127- Tregs, CD4+CD25- non-Tregs, CD4 and CD8 cells were sorted. The CDR3 runs to 17 residues. Germline trimming cut 0 bases from V and 7 bases from J; bases unmatched to any gene: 6. CDR1 SGHNT and CDR2 YYREEE come from the germline V gene (reference sequence). The sample is drawn from a study of Tregs in tolerant kidney transplant recipients. Study-level results: The most relevant donor-specific Treg TCRbeta repertoire apparently came from expansion with activated donor B cells. Donor-specific Treg expansion exceeded global Treg expansion in tolerant patients, suggesting antigen drive.

TCRdb keeps only in-frame clones here, not all; method: immunoSEQ multiplex PCR. This table holds fewer than 95,000 clones, 90% to 95% found once. This chain joins TRBV5-4 and TRBJ1-6; 11 bases align to TRBD1. The sample in question was CD4+ T cells from blood (PBMCs), obtained 12 months after the transplant. The receptor was isolated from a human patient who received a combined kidney and bone marrow transplant. The T cells may come from the graft donor. This chain's CDR3 is CASSLGGQGAVNSPLHF. In DNA form, the CDR3 reads TGTGCCAGCAGCTTGGGAGGACAGGGGGCCGTGAATTCACCCCTCCACTTT.